The clone carrying this T cell receptor (beta chain) was seen a few times. Its antigen remains unidentified. CDR1 and CDR2 from the germline V gene are SQVTM and ANQGSEA. This CDR3 is built from 14 residues. V gave up 1 base and J gave up 3 bases; unmatched junction bases: 3. This entry belongs to a study of CD8+ T cells in alopecia areata. Study-level background: Tofacitinib lasted 6 to 18 months, then 6 months off drug. Study-level points and caveats: There was only one nonresponder, so it was unclear how baseline CD8+ expansion relates to response. Numerous clones, expanded in lesions, remained in scalp and blood during tofacitinib. Sharing of TCR sequences between patients (possibly for HLA-related reasons) was less clear than in mice.

Treatment meaning: oral pan-JAK inhibitor, 5-10 mg twice daily. Investigators isolated RNA and reverse transcribed it into cDNA to act as the sequencing template. Generated by immunoSEQ multiplex PCR, the TCRdb table keeps only in-frame clones and is missing some. The sample consists of around 100,000 clones, 40% to 50% of them appearing once. The chain joins TRBV29-1 to TRBJ2-3; 8 nucleotides line up with TRBD2. This receptor was obtained from a human donor with alopecia areata. Specimen: CD8+ T cells sorted from blood, collected at week 24, from a patient treated with tofacitinib. This chain's CDR3 is CSVEAVAGTDTQYF. The CDR3 coding sequence is TGCAGCGTTGAAGCGGTAGCGGGAACAGATACGCAGTATTTT.